These 22 T cell receptor beta chains originate from one sample sequenced in a study of PD-L1 blockade in urothelial cancer. The method was immunoSEQ multiplex PCR; TCRdb's version includes in-frame clones alone and lacks a portion of them. The sample yields around 63,000 clones, approximately 78% seen once. Time point described: pretreatment peripheral blood. Specimen: PBMCs, collected around atezolizumab (anti-PD-L1) treatment. The receptors come from a man aged 65-85 years with urothelial cancer.

About this clone: Other nucleotide sequences from this sample produce the same CDR3. The chain has TRBV5-1 and TRBJ2-3, with TRBD2 matching 13 bases. Germline trimming cut 4 bases from V and 4 bases from J; bases unmatched to any gene: 3. Germline-derived CDR1 and CDR2 are SGHRS and YFSETQ. CDR3 length: 15 amino acids. This CDR3 is CASSRTSGRADTQYF. CDR3 bases: TGCGCCAGCAGCCGGACTAGCGGGAGAGCAGATACGCAGTATTTT.

J is TRBJ2-1 and V is TRBV5-4; D not certain. The V and J ends lost 4 bases and 3 bases respectively, with 11 bases between them. This CDR3 is built from 14 residues. Germline V gene sequence: CDR1 SGHNT, CDR2 YYREEE (reference sequence). CDR3 nucleotide sequence: TGTGCCAGCAGCCTCCCCGCGGACTACAATGAGCAGTTCTTC. Its protein product is CASSLPADYNEQFF.

V and J are TRBV7-3 and TRBJ2-1; TRBD2 matches 14 bases. After removal of 5 bases from V and 7 bases from J, the junction contained 4 bases not matched to a gene. The germline V gene has CDR1 SGHTA and CDR2 FQGTGA. This CDR3 has 15 amino acids. The CDR3 here is CASSIGLAGGNEQFF. As DNA, the CDR3 is TGTGCCAGCAGCATAGGACTAGCGGGAGGAAATGAGCAGTTCTTC. The full variable domain, with the rest looked up from reference TRBV7-3 and TRBJ2-1, is GAGVSQTPSNKVTEKGKYVELRCDPISGHTALYWYRQSLGQGPEFLIYFQGTGAADDSGLPNDRFFAVRPEGSVSTLKIQRTERGDSAVYLCASSIGLAGGNEQFFGPGTRLTVL.

This clone occurred once. The V and J genes are TRBV25-1 and TRBJ1-2; no clear D gene. Germline CDR1 and CDR2: MGHDK and SYGVNS. V shed 3 bases and J shed 3 bases, with 5 bases lying between them. The CDR3 has 12 residues. Here the CDR3 reads CASSDGDYGYTF. The DNA of the CDR3 is TGTGCCAGCAGTGACGGAGACTATGGCTACACCTTC.

The V gene is TRBV11-3, the J gene TRBJ2-5, with TRBD1 matching 8 bases. This CDR3 is built from 13 residues. The V segment lost 5 bases and the J segment 7 bases; nucleotides outside the gene matches: 6. CDR1 SGHNT and CDR2 YENEEA come from the germline V gene. Written as DNA, the CDR3 is TGTGCCAGCAGCCGACAGGGGTGGGGGACCCAGTACTTC. Protein: CASSRQGWGTQYF.

This clone was detected once. The chain employs TRBV19 and TRBJ1-5; D is unresolved. CDR1 LNHDA and CDR2 SQIVND come from the germline V gene (reference sequence). CDR3 length: 13 amino acids. V lost 4 bases, J lost 3 bases, and 7 bases lay in between. The CDR3 is CASSNNYNQPQHF. The CDR3 DNA reads as TGTGCCAGTAGTAACAATTACAATCAGCCCCAGCATTTT.

This CDR3 is CASSQGGRGEKLFF. The DNA for the CDR3 is TGCGCCAGCAGCCAAGGCGGCAGGGGAGAAAAACTGTTTTTT. The V gene is TRBV4-1, the J gene TRBJ1-4; possibly TRBD1 for D (6 bases). Trimming removed 1 base at V and 8 bases at J, with 11 bases between. The germline V gene has CDR1 MGHRA and CDR2 YSYEKL. The CDR3 length is 14 residues.

This sequence joins TRBV19 and TRBJ2-7; 8 nucleotides align to TRBD2. Trimming took 5 bases from V and 2 from J; bases not matched to a gene: 8. The germline V gene encodes CDR1 LNHDA and CDR2 SQIVND (reference sequence). This CDR3 has 15 amino acids. CDR3 region: CASSPRLARAYEQYF. CDR3 DNA: TGTGCCAGTAGTCCCAGACTAGCGAGGGCCTACGAGCAGTACTTC.

The chain uses TRBV1 and TRBJ2-1; the D call of TRBD2 is as the table states it, not checked on the DNA. TRBV1 is a listed pseudogene. CDR3 length: 15 residues. CDR3 DNA sequence: TGCACCAGCAGGCGGCATTTCGGGAGTATCAATGAGCAGTTCTTC. Translation gives CTSRRHFGSINEQFF.

The chain joins TRBV5-1 to TRBJ2-3; 10 bases are a match to TRBD2. Per the germline V gene, CDR1 is SGHRS and CDR2 is YFSETQ. This CDR3 spans 15 amino acids. V lost 3 bases, J lost 7 bases, and 8 bases stayed unmatched. The CDR3 region is CASSSETSGYYTQYF. The CDR3 DNA sequence: TGCGCCAGCAGCTCAGAGACTAGCGGGTACTATACGCAGTATTTT.

V usage is TRBV2 and J usage is TRBJ1-2; D is ambiguous. Germline CDR1 is SNHLY and CDR2 is FYNNEI. V lost 5 bases and J 0 bases, leaving 13 bases between the germline ends. The CDR3 spans 15 residues. The CDR3: CASSPTATSNYGYTF. Written as DNA, the CDR3 is TGTGCCAGCAGTCCTACCGCGACTTCTAACTATGGCTACACCTTC.

CDR3 DNA: TGTGCCAGCAGCCTTAGCGGGAGAAACGGCGAGCAGTACTTC. Amino acid sequence: CASSLSGRNGEQYF. This chain links TRBV5-4 with TRBJ2-7; 9 nucleotides line up with TRBD2. This CDR3 contains 14 residues. V lost 4 bases and J lost 6; bases outside the gene matches: 8. The V gene's germline CDR1 is SGHNT and CDR2 YYREEE (reference sequence).

This chain connects TRBV7-9 to TRBJ2-1; D perhaps matches TRBD2 (6 bases). The V end was cut by 2 bases, the J end by 3 bases, with 17 bases between. In germline, CDR1 is SEHNR, CDR2 FQNEAQ (reference sequence). This CDR3 contains 17 residues. CDR3 loop: CASSLLPPGRDYNEQFF. CDR3 nucleotide sequence: TGTGCCAGCAGCTTACTCCCCCCGGGGCGGGACTACAATGAGCAGTTCTTC. Looking up the rest from reference TRBV7-9 and TRBJ2-1 gives the full variable domain: DTGVSQNPRHKITKRGQNVTFRCDPISEHNRLYWYRQTLGQGPEFLTYFQNEAQLEKSRLLSDRFSAERPKGSFSTLEIQRTEQGDSAMYLCASSLLPPGRDYNEQFFGPGTRLTVL.

J is TRBJ1-3 and V is TRBV27, with D unresolved. The CDR3 extends over 14 amino acids. Trimming removed 4 bases at V and 1 base at J, with 8 bases between. Looked up from germline, CDR1 is MNHEY and CDR2 is SMNVEV (reference sequence). The CDR3 DNA reads TGTGCCAGCAGTTCCGGTCTTTCTGGAAACACCATATATTTT. This translates into CASSSGLSGNTIYF.

The gene calls are TRBV7-2 and TRBJ2-1, with 8 bases aligning to TRBD2. Germline CDR1 and CDR2: SGHTA and FQGNSA. Trimming removed 2 bases from V and 7 bases from J; junction bases left unmatched: 7. The CDR3 sequence is 15 residues long. The CDR3 sequence: CASSLPSGRGNEQFF. The CDR3 DNA sequence: TGTGCCAGCAGCTTACCATCCGGGAGGGGGAATGAGCAGTTCTTC.

This clone came up a few times. The chain joins TRBV27 to TRBJ1-1; 7 bases line up with TRBD1. The trim removed 8 bases at V and 5 bases at J, leaving 11 bases unmatched. This CDR3 comprises 14 residues. Germline CDR1 MNHEY, CDR2 SMNVEV (reference sequence). For the CDR3, the DNA is TGTGCCAGCTCCCTCCGACAGGGTTGGACTGAAGCTTTCTTT. It yields the protein CASSLRQGWTEAFF.

The rearrangement uses TRBV7-2 and TRBJ2-7, with a weak D call TRBD1 (6 bases). Deletions cut 5 bases from V and 3 bases from J, with 14 bases between. CDR1 and CDR2 (germline): SGHTA, FQGNSA. The CDR3 has 14 residues. CDR3 amino acids: CASSDHRVHYEQYF. CDR3 bases: TGTGCCAGCAGCGACCACAGGGTTCACTACGAGCAGTACTTC.

This clone was seen only a few times. The chain couples TRBV4-2 to TRBJ2-7; D call uncertain. Germline CDR1 reads LGHNA; CDR2 reads YNFKEQ. The CDR3 has 12 amino acids. V was trimmed by 4 bases and J by 3 bases, leaving 7 bases between them. The CDR3 here is CASSPSYYEQYF. CDR3 DNA sequence: TGTGCCAGCAGCCCCTCCTACTACGAGCAGTACTTC.

This chain joins TRBV5-1 and TRBJ2-5; perhaps TRBD1 as D (5 bases). CDR3 length equals 14 residues. Trimming left V 0 bases short and J 5 bases short, with 11 bases between. The V gene's germline CDR1 is SGHRS and CDR2 YFSETQ. The CDR3 DNA follows: TGCGCCAGCAGCTTGGAGCCAGGGTACGAGACCCAGTACTTC. Residues: CASSLEPGYETQYF. The full variable domain, its missing parts supplied by reference TRBV5-1 and TRBJ2-5, is KAGVTQTPRYLIKTRGQQVTLSCSPISGHRSVSWYQQTPGQGLQFLFEYFSETQRNKGNFPGRFSGRQFSNSRSEMNVSTLELGDSALYLCASSLEPGYETQYFGPGTRLLVL.

V and J are TRBV5-1 and TRBJ1-1; tentative D call: TRBD1 (5 bases). Per germline, CDR1 SGHRS and CDR2 YFSETQ. This CDR3 spans 16 amino acids. Trimming cost V 0 bases and J 0 bases, with 12 bases left between them. The CDR3 DNA sequence: TGCGCCAGCAGCTTGGCAGGGAGGGGAATGAACACTGAAGCTTTCTTT. Translating gives CASSLAGRGMNTEAFF.

The chain uses TRBV29-1 and TRBJ1-2, with D tentatively TRBD1 (6 bases). Trimming pared 6 bases from V and 4 bases from J, leaving 18 bases between. This CDR3 region has 14 residues. Germline loops: CDR1 SQVTM, CDR2 ANQGSEA. CDR3 amino acids: CSVSPGGGSYGYTF. The CDR3 DNA reads TGCAGCGTCTCCCCTGGGGGCGGAAGCTATGGCTACACCTTC. Full variable domain (rest looked up from reference TRBV29-1 and TRBJ1-2): SAVISQKPSRDICQRGTSLTIQCQVDSQVTMMFWYRQQPGQSLTLIATANQGSEATYESGFVIDKFPISRPNLTFSTLTVSNMSPEDSSIYLCSVSPGGGSYGYTFGSGTRLTVV.

CDR3: CASSPWTASTTDTQYF. The CDR3, as DNA: TGTGCCAGCAGCCCATGGACAGCGAGTACCACAGATACGCAGTATTTT. The chain recombines TRBV5-4 with TRBJ2-3; perhaps TRBD1 as D (6 bases). CDR3 length: 16 amino acids. CDR1 is SGHNT and CDR2 is YYREEE in the germline V gene (reference sequence). V lost 4 bases and J 2 bases, leaving 17 bases between the germline ends. The full variable domain, completed using reference TRBV5-4 and TRBJ2-3, is ETGVTQSPTHLIKTRGQQVTLRCSSQSGHNTVSWYQQALGQGPQFIFQYYREEENGRGNFPPRFSGLQFPNYSSELNVNALELDDSALYLCASSPWTASTTDTQYFGPGTRLTVL.